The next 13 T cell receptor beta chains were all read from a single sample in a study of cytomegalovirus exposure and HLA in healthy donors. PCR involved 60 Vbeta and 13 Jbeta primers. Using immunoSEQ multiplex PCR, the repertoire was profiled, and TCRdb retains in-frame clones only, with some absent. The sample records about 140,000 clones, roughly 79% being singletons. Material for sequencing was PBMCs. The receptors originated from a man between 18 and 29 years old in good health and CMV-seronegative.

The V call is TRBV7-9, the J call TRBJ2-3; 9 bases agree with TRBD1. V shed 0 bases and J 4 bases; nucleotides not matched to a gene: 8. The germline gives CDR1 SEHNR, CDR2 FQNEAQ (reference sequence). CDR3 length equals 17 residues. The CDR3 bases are TGTGCCAGCAGCTTAGCAACAGGGGGCGTGGTAGCAGATACGCAGTATTTT. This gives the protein CASSLATGGVVADTQYF.

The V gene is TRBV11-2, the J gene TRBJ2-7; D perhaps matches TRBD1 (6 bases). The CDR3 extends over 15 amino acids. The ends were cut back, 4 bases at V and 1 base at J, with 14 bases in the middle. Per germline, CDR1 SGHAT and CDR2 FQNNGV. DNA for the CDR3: TGTGCCAGCAGCTCCACTCCAGGGGTTTCCTACGAGCAGTACTTC. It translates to CASSSTPGVSYEQYF.

The CDR3 DNA reads TGTGCCAGCAGCCCCCGACTGAGCTCCTATAATTCACCCCTCCACTTT. Encoded protein: CASSPRLSSYNSPLHF. This chain joins TRBV7-8 and TRBJ1-6; D call uncertain. V dropped 5 bases and J dropped 0 bases, with 11 bases sitting between them. CDR3 length equals 16 residues. CDR1 SGHVS and CDR2 FQNEAQ come from the germline V gene.

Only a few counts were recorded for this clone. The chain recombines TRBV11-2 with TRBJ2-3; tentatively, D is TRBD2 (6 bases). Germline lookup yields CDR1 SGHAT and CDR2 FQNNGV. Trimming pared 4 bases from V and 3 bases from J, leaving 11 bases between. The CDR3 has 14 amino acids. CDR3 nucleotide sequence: TGTGCCAGCAGCTCTACGGCGGGGACAGATACGCAGTATTTT. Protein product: CASSSTAGTDTQYF.

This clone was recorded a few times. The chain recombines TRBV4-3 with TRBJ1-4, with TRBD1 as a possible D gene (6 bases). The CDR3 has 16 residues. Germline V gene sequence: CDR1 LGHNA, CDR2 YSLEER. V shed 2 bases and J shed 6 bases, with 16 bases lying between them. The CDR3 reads CASSQITGLGDEKLFF. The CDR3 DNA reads TGCGCCAGCAGCCAAATAACAGGGCTCGGGGATGAAAAACTGTTTTTT.

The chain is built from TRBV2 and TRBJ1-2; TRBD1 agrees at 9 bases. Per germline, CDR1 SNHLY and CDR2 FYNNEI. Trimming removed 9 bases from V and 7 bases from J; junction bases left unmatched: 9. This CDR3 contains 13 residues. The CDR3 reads CARGTGGVSGYTF. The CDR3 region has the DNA TGTGCCAGGGGCACAGGGGGCGTTAGTGGCTACACCTTC.

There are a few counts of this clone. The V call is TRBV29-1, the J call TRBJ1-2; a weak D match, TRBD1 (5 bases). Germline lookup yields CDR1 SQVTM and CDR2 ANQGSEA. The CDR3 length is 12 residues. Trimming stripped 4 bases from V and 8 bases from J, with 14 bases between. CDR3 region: CSVGSGGDGYTF. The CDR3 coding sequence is TGCAGCGTTGGGTCGGGGGGAGACGGCTACACCTTC. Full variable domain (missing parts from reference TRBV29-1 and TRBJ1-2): SAVISQKPSRDICQRGTSLTIQCQVDSQVTMMFWYRQQPGQSLTLIATANQGSEATYESGFVIDKFPISRPNLTFSTLTVSNMSPEDSSIYLCSVGSGGDGYTFGSGTRLTVV.

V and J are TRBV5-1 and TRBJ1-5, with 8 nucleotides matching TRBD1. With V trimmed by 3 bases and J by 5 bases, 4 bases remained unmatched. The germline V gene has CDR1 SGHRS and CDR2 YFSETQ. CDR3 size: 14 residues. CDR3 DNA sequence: TGCGCCAGCAGCTGGACAGGGTCGGATCAGCCCCAGCATTTT. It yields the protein CASSWTGSDQPQHF. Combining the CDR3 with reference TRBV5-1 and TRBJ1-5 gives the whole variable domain KAGVTQTPRYLIKTRGQQVTLSCSPISGHRSVSWYQQTPGQGLQFLFEYFSETQRNKGNFPGRFSGRQFSNSRSEMNVSTLELGDSALYLCASSWTGSDQPQHFGDGTRLSIL.

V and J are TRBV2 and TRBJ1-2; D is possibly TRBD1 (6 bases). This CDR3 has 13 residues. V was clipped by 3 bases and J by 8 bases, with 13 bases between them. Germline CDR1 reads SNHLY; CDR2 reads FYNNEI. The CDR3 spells CASSENRDRGYTF. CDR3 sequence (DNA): TGTGCCAGCAGTGAGAACAGGGACCGCGGCTACACCTTC.

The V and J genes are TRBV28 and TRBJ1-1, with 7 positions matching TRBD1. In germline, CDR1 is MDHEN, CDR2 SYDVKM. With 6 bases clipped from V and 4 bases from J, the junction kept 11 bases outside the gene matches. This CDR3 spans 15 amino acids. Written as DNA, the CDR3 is TGTGCCAGCAGCAAAAGACAGGGATCGGGCACTGAAGCTTTCTTT. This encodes CASSKRQGSGTEAFF.

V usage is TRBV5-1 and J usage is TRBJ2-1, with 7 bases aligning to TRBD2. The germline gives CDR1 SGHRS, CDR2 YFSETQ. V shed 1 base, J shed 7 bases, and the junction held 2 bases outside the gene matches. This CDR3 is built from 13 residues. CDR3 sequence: CASSLLGGNEQFF. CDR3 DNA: TGCGCCAGCAGCTTGTTGGGGGGGAATGAGCAGTTCTTC. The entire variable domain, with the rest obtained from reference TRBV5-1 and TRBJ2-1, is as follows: KAGVTQTPRYLIKTRGQQVTLSCSPISGHRSVSWYQQTPGQGLQFLFEYFSETQRNKGNFPGRFSGRQFSNSRSEMNVSTLELGDSALYLCASSLLGGNEQFFGPGTRLTVL.

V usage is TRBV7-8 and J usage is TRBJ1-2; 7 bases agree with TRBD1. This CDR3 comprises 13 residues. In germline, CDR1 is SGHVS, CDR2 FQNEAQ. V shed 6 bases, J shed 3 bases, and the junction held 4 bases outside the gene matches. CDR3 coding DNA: TGTGCCAGCAGTCCCACAGGGGACTATGGCTACACCTTC. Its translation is CASSPTGDYGYTF.

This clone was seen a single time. As DNA, the CDR3 is TGTGCCAGTAACAGGGTAGATAGCAATCAGCCCCAGCATTTT. It encodes CASNRVDSNQPQHF. The chain employs TRBV28 and TRBJ1-5; tentatively, D is TRBD1 (6 bases). V dropped 9 bases and J dropped 0 bases, with 12 bases sitting between them. The CDR3 spans 14 residues. Looked up from germline, CDR1 is MDHEN and CDR2 is SYDVKM.